This is a list of T cell receptor beta chains from one sample in a study of graft-versus-host responses after intestinal transplantation. Assay used: immunoSEQ multiplex PCR; TCRdb lists only in-frame clones, some missing. This table has about 14,000 clones, approximately 38% appearing once. Specimen: alloreactive CD8+ T cells from a mixed lymphocyte reaction culture, collected before intestinal transplant. All receptors derive from a human patient who received an intestinal transplant. The CDR3 runs from the conserved cysteine through the conserved F or W. The order of the fields is CDR3 protein, CDR3 DNA, clone size, D gene, J gene, V gene. D genes are given only for firm matches. Clone size is not always given. Where it is, it says once, few, many or a class for expanded clones.

cdr3_aa: CASARRVPYEQYF
cdr3_nt: TGTGCCTCGGCACGGAGGGTCCCCTACGAGCAGTACTTC
clone_size: NA
d_call: NA
j_call: TRBJ2-7
v_call: TRBV27

cdr3_aa: CASSPLDSLSYEQYF
cdr3_nt: TGTGCCAGCAGCCCCTTGGACAGTCTCTCCTACGAGCAGTACTTC
clone_size: NA
d_call: NA
j_call: TRBJ2-7
v_call: TRBV9

cdr3_aa: CASSQEEWSQETQYF
cdr3_nt: TGCGCCAGCAGCCAAGAAGAGTGGAGTCAAGAGACCCAGTACTTC
clone_size: NA
d_call: NA
j_call: TRBJ2-5
v_call: TRBV4-1

cdr3_aa: CASTGQAGQPQHF
cdr3_nt: TGTGCCAGCACGGGGCAAGCGGGACAGCCCCAGCATTTT
clone_size: NA
d_call: NA
j_call: TRBJ1-5
v_call: TRBV7-8

cdr3_aa: CASSQERTGNEQFF
cdr3_nt: TGCGCCAGCAGCCAAGAAAGGACAGGGAATGAGCAGTTCTTC
clone_size: few
d_call: TRBD1
j_call: TRBJ2-1
v_call: TRBV4-1

cdr3_aa: CASSNAMSSYEQYF
cdr3_nt: TGTGCCAGCAGTAACGCGATGAGCTCCTACGAGCAGTACTTC
clone_size: NA
d_call: NA
j_call: TRBJ2-7
v_call: TRBV6-5

cdr3_aa: CASSLEVGQLEQYF
cdr3_nt: TGTGCCAGCAGCTTGGAAGTAGGACAGCTAGAGCAGTACTTC
clone_size: few
d_call: NA
j_call: TRBJ2-7
v_call: TRBV5-4

cdr3_aa: CASSLGRDYNEQFF
cdr3_nt: TGTGCCAGCAGCTTGGGGCGGGACTACAATGAGCAGTTCTTC
clone_size: NA
d_call: NA
j_call: TRBJ2-1
v_call: TRBV5-8

cdr3_aa: CASSQERPGQASGNTIYF
cdr3_nt: TGCGCCAGCAGCCAAGAACGACCGGGACAAGCCTCTGGAAACACCATATATTTT
clone_size: few
d_call: NA
j_call: TRBJ1-3
v_call: TRBV4-1

cdr3_aa: CASSSMGGDLETQYF
cdr3_nt: TGTGCCAGCAGCTCCATGGGGGGGGATTTAGAGACCCAGTACTTC
clone_size: NA
d_call: TRBD2
j_call: TRBJ2-5
v_call: TRBV7-9

cdr3_aa: CASSLGYREYF
cdr3_nt: TGTGCCAGCAGTTTGGGCTATCGAGAGTATTTT
clone_size: NA
d_call: NA
j_call: TRBJ2-3
v_call: TRBV27

cdr3_aa: CAWSVTSGSYEQYF
cdr3_nt: TGTGCCTGGAGTGTAACTAGCGGGAGTTACGAGCAGTACTTC
clone_size: few
d_call: TRBD2
j_call: TRBJ2-7
v_call: TRBV30

cdr3_aa: CASSQVGENIQYF
cdr3_nt: TGCGCCAGCAGCCAAGTAGGGGAAAACATTCAGTACTTC
clone_size: NA
d_call: NA
j_call: TRBJ2-4
v_call: TRBV4-1

cdr3_aa: CASSPKLGEGYEQYF
cdr3_nt: TGCGCCAGCAGCCCCAAGTTAGGAGAAGGCTACGAGCAGTACTTC
clone_size: few
d_call: NA
j_call: TRBJ2-7
v_call: TRBV4-1

cdr3_aa: CASSARLAGNLDEQYF
cdr3_nt: TGTGCCAGCAGTGCCCGACTAGCGGGAAATCTGGACGAGCAGTACTTC
clone_size: few
d_call: TRBD2
j_call: TRBJ2-7
v_call: TRBV6-1

cdr3_aa: CASSQDPGGGTDTQYF
cdr3_nt: TGCGCCAGCAGCCAAGACCCGGGGGGAGGGACAGATACGCAGTATTTT
clone_size: few
d_call: TRBD2
j_call: TRBJ2-3
v_call: TRBV4-1

cdr3_aa: CASSQLSGGTEAFF
cdr3_nt: TGCGCCAGCAGCCAACTATCAGGGGGAACTGAAGCTTTCTTT
clone_size: NA
d_call: TRBD1
j_call: TRBJ1-1
v_call: TRBV4-1

cdr3_aa: CASSLSRGGLSEYF
cdr3_nt: TGTGCCAGCAGTTTATCGAGGGGAGGTCTCTCGGAGTACTTC
clone_size: NA
d_call: NA
j_call: TRBJ2-7
v_call: TRBV27

cdr3_aa: CASSLLNTGELFF
cdr3_nt: TGTGCCAGCAGTTTACTGAACACCGGGGAGCTGTTTTTT
clone_size: NA
d_call: NA
j_call: TRBJ2-2
v_call: TRBV27

cdr3_aa: CASSPPGTYEQYF
cdr3_nt: TGTGCCAGCAGCCCCCCCGGTACCTACGAGCAGTACTTC
clone_size: few
d_call: NA
j_call: TRBJ2-7
v_call: TRBV9

cdr3_aa: CASSPGGPGSNQPQHF
cdr3_nt: TGTGCCAGCTCACCCGGCGGGCCCGGAAGCAATCAGCCCCAGCATTTT
clone_size: NA
d_call: NA
j_call: TRBJ1-5
v_call: TRBV18

cdr3_aa: CASSPSALEAFF
cdr3_nt: TGTGCCAGCAGCCCGAGCGCCCTTGAAGCTTTCTTT
clone_size: few
d_call: NA
j_call: TRBJ1-1
v_call: TRBV13

cdr3_aa: CASRYSPAGGTGELFF
cdr3_nt: TGCGCCAGCCGATATTCTCCGGCGGGAGGCACCGGGGAGCTGTTTTTT
clone_size: NA
d_call: TRBD2
j_call: TRBJ2-2
v_call: TRBV4-1

cdr3_aa: CASSLNPPSSQYF
cdr3_nt: TGTGCCAGCAGTTTGAATCCTCCGAGTTCCCAGTACTTC
clone_size: NA
d_call: NA
j_call: TRBJ2-5
v_call: TRBV28

cdr3_aa: CASSHDGGWQGGNNEQFF
cdr3_nt: TGTGCCAGCAGTCACGATGGTGGTTGGCAGGGGGGAAACAATGAGCAGTTCTTC
clone_size: NA
d_call: NA
j_call: TRBJ2-1
v_call: TRBV27

cdr3_aa: CASSRGQALLSYEQYF
cdr3_nt: TGTGCCAGCAGCCGCGGACAGGCCCTTCTCTCCTACGAGCAGTACTTC
clone_size: few
d_call: TRBD1
j_call: TRBJ2-7
v_call: TRBV7-6

cdr3_aa: CASRPRQPYEQYF
cdr3_nt: TGTGCCAGCAGACCCAGGCAGCCCTACGAGCAGTACTTC
clone_size: NA
d_call: NA
j_call: TRBJ2-7
v_call: TRBV6-1

cdr3_aa: CASSFDGSSGNTIYF
cdr3_nt: TGTGCCAGCAGCTTTGATGGGAGCTCTGGAAACACCATATATTTT
clone_size: NA
d_call: NA
j_call: TRBJ1-3
v_call: TRBV11-2

cdr3_aa: CSAFRVNTGELFF
cdr3_nt: TGCAGCGCCTTTAGAGTGAACACCGGGGAGCTGTTTTTT
clone_size: NA
d_call: NA
j_call: TRBJ2-2
v_call: TRBV29-1

cdr3_aa: CASSDEPRQETQYF
cdr3_nt: TGTGCCAGCAGTGATGAACCGAGGCAAGAGACCCAGTACTTC
clone_size: NA
d_call: NA
j_call: TRBJ2-5
v_call: TRBV2

cdr3_aa: CASSQLAGGPGELFF
cdr3_nt: TGTGCCAGCAGCCAGCTAGCGGGAGGACCCGGGGAGCTGTTTTTT
clone_size: NA
d_call: TRBD2
j_call: TRBJ2-2
v_call: TRBV4-2

cdr3_aa: CASSLNREGETQYF
cdr3_nt: TGTGCCAGCAGTTTAAACAGGGAGGGAGAGACCCAGTACTTC
clone_size: NA
d_call: NA
j_call: TRBJ2-5
v_call: TRBV27

cdr3_aa: CSVEWGQVPQETQYF
cdr3_nt: TGCAGCGTTGAATGGGGACAGGTGCCCCAAGAGACCCAGTACTTC
clone_size: NA
d_call: TRBD1
j_call: TRBJ2-5
v_call: TRBV29-1

cdr3_aa: CASSPHGSGSEQYF
cdr3_nt: TGTGCCAGCAGCCCACATGGTAGCGGGAGCGAGCAGTACTTC
clone_size: NA
d_call: TRBD2
j_call: TRBJ2-7
v_call: TRBV7-6

cdr3_aa: CASSQEGADVYTF
cdr3_nt: TGCGCCAGCAGCCAAGAAGGGGCTGACGTCTACACCTTC
clone_size: NA
d_call: NA
j_call: TRBJ1-2
v_call: TRBV4-1

cdr3_aa: CASNQGYTEAFF
cdr3_nt: TGTGCCAGCAATCAGGGATATACTGAAGCTTTCTTT
clone_size: NA
d_call: NA
j_call: TRBJ1-1
v_call: TRBV6-1

cdr3_aa: CASSLDTGLVINNEQFF
cdr3_nt: TGCGCCAGCAGCTTGGATACAGGACTAGTAATAAACAATGAGCAGTTCTTC
clone_size: few
d_call: TRBD2
j_call: TRBJ2-1
v_call: TRBV5-1

cdr3_aa: CASSYSITGGGAFF
cdr3_nt: TGTGCCAGCAGTTACTCAATAACAGGGGGGGGAGCTTTCTTT
clone_size: few
d_call: TRBD1
j_call: TRBJ1-1
v_call: TRBV6-5

cdr3_aa: CASSLWGGEPQHF
cdr3_nt: TGTGCCAGCAGCTTATGGGGGGGGGAGCCCCAGCATTTT
clone_size: medium-sized
d_call: NA
j_call: TRBJ1-5
v_call: TRBV7-8

cdr3_aa: CASSSGGPITSSYNEQFF
cdr3_nt: TGTGCCAGCAGCTCCGGGGGACCGATAACCAGCTCCTACAATGAGCAGTTCTTC
clone_size: NA
d_call: NA
j_call: TRBJ2-1
v_call: TRBV11-1

cdr3_aa: CAISSSAADTQYF
cdr3_nt: TGTGCCATCAGTTCCAGCGCAGCCGATACGCAGTATTTT
clone_size: NA
d_call: NA
j_call: TRBJ2-3
v_call: TRBV10-3

cdr3_aa: CASSLGGQAHEKLFF
cdr3_nt: TGTGCCAGCAGCTTGGGGGGACAGGCCCATGAAAAACTGTTTTTT
clone_size: NA
d_call: TRBD1
j_call: TRBJ1-4
v_call: TRBV5-4

cdr3_aa: CASSLVGTIGPEQFF
cdr3_nt: TGTGCCAGCAGCTTAGTAGGGACTATTGGGCCTGAGCAGTTCTTC
clone_size: NA
d_call: TRBD2
j_call: TRBJ2-1
v_call: TRBV11-2